This is a list of T cell receptor beta chains from one sample in a study of blood T cell repertoires in COVID-19. Here immunoSEQ multiplex PCR was the method, and the copy in TCRdb shows in-frame clones only, minus some. The sample records fewer than 350,000 clones, around 86% being singletons. The sequenced sample was peripheral blood. The origin of the receptors is a woman in her sixties with active or convalescent COVID-19. The CDR3 runs from the conserved cysteine through the conserved F or W. The D gene is left open where the match is weak. The size entry is marked missing in some rows and otherwise reads once, few, many or a size class.

>TRBJ1-2|-|TRBV7-2|TRBD1
TGTGCCAGCAGCTTAGTCGGCAGGGGGAACTATGGCTACACCTTC
CASSLVGRGNYGYTF
>TRBJ2-7|-|TRBV29-1|TRBD1
TGCAGCGTCGCGGGGACAGGGGGCTACGAGCAGTACTTC
CSVAGTGGYEQYF
>TRBJ1-2|-|TRBV3-1/TRBV3-2|-
TGTGCCAGCAGCCAACGCGGACAGTGGACTAACTATGGCTACACCTTC
CASSQRGQWTNYGYTF
>TRBJ2-3|-|TRBV6-1|TRBD2
TGTGCCAGCAGTGTCGAGACTAGCGGGACGCTCGGCACAGATACGCAGTATTTT
CASSVETSGTLGTDTQYF
>TRBJ1-1|few|TRBV27|-
TGTGCCAGCAGTTTTAACAGAGCGAACACTGAAGCTTTCTTT
CASSFNRANTEAFF
>TRBJ2-2|-|TRBV12-5|-
TGTGCTAGTGGTTTGCGCCTTGGCACAGGGAGAGAAGTGGCCGGGGAGCTGTTTTTT
CASGLRLGTGREVAGELFF
>TRBJ1-5|-|TRBV30|-
TGTGCCTGGAGTGTCCTGAATAGTTATAGCAATCAGCCCCAGCATTTT
CAWSVLNSYSNQPQHF
>TRBJ2-7|once|TRBV18|TRBD1
TGTGCCAGCTCACCACCCGGGACAGGGGCCGAGCAGTACTTC
CASSPPGTGAEQYF
>TRBJ1-6|few|TRBV23-1|TRBD1
TGCGCCAGCTTCCGGGACAGGGAGAATTCACCCCTCCACTTT
CASFRDRENSPLHF
>TRBJ1-1|many|TRBV5-6|TRBD1
TGTGCCAGCAGCTTGGCCGGGACAGGGAACACTGAAGCTTTCTTT
CASSLAGTGNTEAFF
>TRBJ2-1|-|TRBV6-5|TRBD2
TGTGCCAGCAGCGATCCGGGACTAGTGCGGGTTAAGCAGTTCTTC
CASSDPGLVRVKQFF
>TRBJ2-2|-|TRBV7-6|TRBD2
TGTGCCAGCAGTAGCTCTAGCGGGGGGGCCCCCGGGGAGCTGTTTTTT
CASSSSSGGAPGELFF
>TRBJ2-7|-|TRBV2|TRBD1
TGTGCCAGCAGTACCAGGACAGGGGGTTCGGGCGAGCAGTACTTC
CASSTRTGGSGEQYF
>TRBJ1-4|few|TRBV27|-
TGTGCCAGCAGTTTATTCTCTCGGGGTGCAACTAATGAAAAACTGTTTTTT
CASSLFSRGATNEKLFF
>TRBJ1-4|-|TRBV10-3|TRBD1
TGTGCCATCAGTGATGGCAGGACAGGTGATAATGAAAAACTGTTTTTT
CAISDGRTGDNEKLFF
>TRBJ2-1|-|TRBV7-3|TRBD2
TGTGCCAGCAGCCCGGGACTAGCGGGGGTCGGGCAGTTCTTC
CASSPGLAGVGQFF
>TRBJ2-7|-|TRBV13|-
TGTGCCAGCAGCCTGGCGAGGGAGATCCACGAGCAGTACTTC
CASSLAREIHEQYF
>TRBJ1-1|few|TRBV7-8|-
TGTGCCAGCAGCACCTTTACAGGGACGCACACTGAAGCTTTCTTT
CASSTFTGTHTEAFF
>TRBJ2-1|-|TRBV3-1/TRBV3-2|-
TGTGCCAGCAGCCTCGGGACTCCCAATGAGCAGTTCTTC
CASSLGTPNEQFF
>TRBJ1-6|few|TRBV3-1/TRBV3-2|TRBD1
TGTGCCAGCAGCCCACCACCCGACAGGGTAGGATCACCCCTCCACTTT
CASSPPPDRVGSPLHF
>TRBJ1-2|-|TRBV4-2|TRBD1
TGTGCCAGCAGCCAATTTGACAGGGATGGCTACACCTTC
CASSQFDRDGYTF
>TRBJ1-2|-|TRBV2|TRBD1
TGTGCCAGCAAGTTGCGACAGGGCCTCTCTGGCTACACCTTC
CASKLRQGLSGYTF
>TRBJ2-2|-|TRBV7-9|TRBD1
TGTGCCAGCAGCTTAGGGACAGGGGACGGGGAGCTGTTTTTT
CASSLGTGDGELFF
>TRBJ1-2|once|TRBV5-8|-
TGTGCCAGCAGCTTGGGACACCTAACCCTTAACTATGGCTACACCTTC
CASSLGHLTLNYGYTF
>TRBJ1-2|-|TRBV9|-
TGTGCCAGCGGGCAGGGGCCGGCGGAGGGCTACACCTTC
CASGQGPAEGYTF
>TRBJ2-7|-|TRBV5-8|TRBD1
TGTGCCAGCAGCTTGGGATCCGGGACAGGGGGTCCCGAGCAGTACTTC
CASSLGSGTGGPEQYF
>TRBJ2-7|-|TRBV15|TRBD1
TGTGCCACCAGCAGGGACAGGGGGCTATACGAGCAGTACTTC
CATSRDRGLYEQYF
>TRBJ1-3|-|TRBV5-1|-
TGCGCCAGCAGCTCAGGGACTATAACCGCGAGCTCTGGAAACACCATATATTTT
CASSSGTITASSGNTIYF
>TRBJ2-3|-|TRBV7-3|-
TGTGCCAGCAGCGCGCGCGGGGCCAGCACAGATACGCAGTATTTT
CASSARGASTDTQYF
>TRBJ2-1|-|TRBV3-1/TRBV3-2|TRBD2
TGTGCCAGCAGCCAAACCCTAGCGGGTCACGGCTCCTACAATGAGCAGTTCTTC
CASSQTLAGHGSYNEQFF
>TRBJ1-4|-|TRBV6-4|-
TGTGCCAGCAGTGACAGGGGCCCCAATGAAAAACTGTTTTTT
CASSDRGPNEKLFF
>TRBJ2-1|-|TRBV6-2/TRBV6-3|TRBD2
TGTGCCAGCAGTCGTAGCGGGGGGGGGTACAATGAGCAGTTCTTC
CASSRSGGGYNEQFF
>TRBJ1-6|few|TRBV27|TRBD1
TGTGCCAGCAGTTTATTCACAGGGGCCTTGAGCTCCTATAATTCACCCCTCCACTTT
CASSLFTGALSSYNSPLHF
>TRBJ1-2|-|TRBV27|TRBD1
TGTGCCAGCAGTACTTTCCGGGACAGGGTTTTTGGCTACACCTTC
CASSTFRDRVFGYTF
>TRBJ2-3|-|TRBV18|TRBD1
TGTGCCAGCTCACCAGACGGGACAGGGGGATATGGTACGCAGTATTTT
CASSPDGTGGYGTQYF
>TRBJ1-5|-|TRBV24-1|-
TGTGCCACCTATAATTCGGTACCGTGTTGCAAACAGCCCCAGCATTTT
CATYNSVPCCKQPQHF
>TRBJ1-1|-|TRBV5-1|TRBD1
TGCGCCAGCAGCCTGACAGGGATGAACACTGAAGCTTTCTTT
CASSLTGMNTEAFF